The 2 T cell receptor beta chains listed next were all sequenced from one sample in a study of blood T cell repertoires in COVID-19 (TCRdb year 2020). The library was built by means of the immunoSEQ multiplex PCR assay. TCRdb re-hosts the immuneACCESS table, in-frame sequences only. Its copies lack some clones; in the studies checked, an unresolved V gene accounts for under half of them, and the cause for the rest is not known. This sample gives 20,000 or so clones in total; around 87% of them show up just once. The top ten clonotypes cover around 17% of the sample. The sequencing input was peripheral blood. The receptors stem from a man aged 65 to 79 with acute or convalescent COVID-19.

In DNA form, the CDR3 reads TGCAGTGCCAGTCCGACTATCAACACTGAAGCTTTCTTT. Translating gives CSASPTINTEAFF. The chain carries TRBV20-1 and TRBJ1-1; D unclear. The V gene's germline CDR1 is DFQATT and CDR2 SNEGSKA (reference sequence). The CDR3 has 13 amino acids. The V gene lost 6 bases and the J gene lost 2 bases, with 13 bases spanning the gap.

The CDR3 sequence is CASSVGQPSSYEQYF. The CDR3 nucleotides read TGTGCCAGCAGCGTTGGACAGCCCAGCTCCTACGAGCAGTACTTC. The chain uses TRBV7-9 and TRBJ2-7, with TRBD1 as a possible D gene (6 bases). Germline-derived CDR1 and CDR2 are SEHNR and FQNEAQ (reference sequence). V was trimmed by 5 bases and J by 0 bases, leaving 14 bases between them. The CDR3 totals 15 residues. The whole variable domain, filled in from reference TRBV7-9 and TRBJ2-7, reads DTGVSQNPRHKITKRGQNVTFRCDPISEHNRLYWYRQTLGQGPEFLTYFQNEAQLEKSRLLSDRFSAERPKGSFSTLEIQRTEQGDSAMYLCASSVGQPSSYEQYFGPGTRLTVT.